This TCR beta chain was recovered during a study of T-cell memory formation after mild COVID-19. Turning to the study itself: TCR clusters were mostly donor specific.

This clonotype was detected a few times. What it binds is unknown. TCR alpha and TCR beta cDNA libraries carrying sample barcodes and UMIs came from 5'RACE with constant-segment primers. TCRdb re-called the 5' RACE reads through MiXCR, storing one row per CDR3 protein. The sample lists about 130,000 distinct CDR3 sequences; 15% to 20% were seen once. Regarding the study as a whole: Contracting CD8+ clones were enriched in EMRA, CD4+ mainly in CM and EM. There was a balanced CD4/CD8 profile in clones contracting day 15 to 85, and later expanders leaned CD4+.

Germline values: CDR1 MNHNY, CDR2 SVGAGI (reference sequence). The CDR3 loop spans 14 amino acids. The ends were cut back, 2 bases at V and 6 bases at J, with 12 bases in the middle. Sequencing used PBMCs or a T cell subset sorted from them (not recorded which). The TCR sequence derives from an adult woman who had mild COVID-19 (a few samples of this study predate the infection). Cell type and time point are not known. The rearrangement uses TRBV6-6 and TRBJ2-3; D is perhaps TRBD2 (6 bases). CDR3 sequence: CASSYRGIADTQYF. The CDR3 nucleotides read TGTGCCAGCAGTTACCGCGGGATAGCTGATACGCAGTATTTT.